Each of the 9 T cell receptor beta chains below was sequenced from the same sample in a study of shared clonotypes between healthy human individuals. TCRdb keeps only in-frame clones here, not all; method: immunoSEQ multiplex PCR. The sample gives about 2.1 million clones, around 93% of which show up once; more than 1.5% is in the top ten. CD45RO-negative, CCR7-positively selected cells formed the naive CD8 fraction, excluding terminally differentiated effector memory CD45RA+ cells. Sequencing input: naive CD8+ T cells from PBMCs. The receptor set was obtained from a man younger than 35 in good health. Some clones in this sample may be carry-over from other donors' samples.

This clone was seen just once. The J gene is TRBJ1-2, the V gene TRBV9; TRBD1 matches 7 bases. The length of the CDR3 is 14 residues. Germline-derived CDR1 and CDR2 are SGDLS and YYNGEE. V shed 3 bases, J shed 7 bases, and the junction held 9 bases outside the gene matches. The CDR3 is CASSASEQGVGYTF. CDR3 bases: TGTGCCAGCAGCGCCAGCGAGCAGGGGGTTGGCTACACCTTC.

The chain links TRBV27 to TRBJ2-6, with no clear D. The CDR3 has 18 residues. V gave up 3 bases and J gave up 0 bases, with 15 bases separating them. The V gene's germline CDR1 is MNHEY and CDR2 SMNVEV (reference sequence). CDR3 in amino acids: CASSFVPVSYSGANVLTF. Here the CDR3 DNA reads TGTGCCAGCAGTTTTGTTCCAGTTTCTTACTCTGGGGCCAACGTCCTGACTTTC.

The chain carries TRBV19 and TRBJ2-7; D is possibly TRBD1 (6 bases). CDR1 is LNHDA and CDR2 is SQIVND in the germline V gene (reference sequence). The CDR3 contains 13 residues. The V end lost 5 bases, the J end lost 5 bases, and 13 bases lay between the germline ends. The CDR3 DNA is TGTGCCAGTAGTCCGTCTAGGGGGAACGAGCAGTACTTC. Protein sequence: CASSPSRGNEQYF.

The chain has TRBV29-1 and TRBJ2-7; 8 nucleotides match TRBD1. CDR1 and CDR2 (germline): SQVTM, ANQGSEA. The CDR3 length is 18 residues. Losses at the gene ends were 7 bases for V and 6 bases for J; bases not matched to a gene: 26. The CDR3 nucleotides read TGCAGCGCCCCGGCCAAGGGACAGGTAATTCCTCCTACGTTCGAGCAGTACTTC. Translating it yields CSAPAKGQVIPPTFEQYF.

The V call is TRBV2, the J call TRBJ2-7, with D hard to call. CDR1 and CDR2 (germline): SNHLY, FYNNEI. This CDR3 region has 16 residues. Trimming stripped 0 bases from V and 2 bases from J, with 14 bases between. CDR3 DNA: TGTGCCAGCAGTGAAGCTAGGTCAGGTATTACCTACGAGCAGTACTTC. It is translated as CASSEARSGITYEQYF.

The rearrangement uses TRBV27 and TRBJ2-7, with 8 bases identical to TRBD1. CDR1 and CDR2 from the germline V gene are MNHEY and SMNVEV (reference sequence). V was clipped by 5 bases and J by 5 bases; unmatched bases: 8. The length of the CDR3 is 14 residues. CDR3 nucleotides: TGTGCCAGCAGTCCTACCCAACAGGGGGACGAGCAGTACTTC. Amino acids: CASSPTQQGDEQYF.

V gene TRBV27 combines with J gene TRBJ2-7; D perhaps matches TRBD1 (6 bases). V lost 6 bases and J lost 4, with 16 bases in between. The CDR3 runs to 14 residues. The V gene's germline CDR1 is MNHEY and CDR2 SMNVEV (reference sequence). CDR3 region: CASRKTGPVYEQYF. CDR3 DNA: TGTGCCAGCAGGAAGACAGGTCCGGTTTACGAGCAGTACTTC.

The chain links TRBV7-9 to TRBJ1-2; 8 nucleotides agree with TRBD1. The V and J ends lost 4 bases and 6 bases, in that order; junction bases with no gene match: 10. Germline V gene lookup returns CDR1 SEHNR and CDR2 FQNEAQ (reference sequence). The length of the CDR3 is 15 residues. CDR3 loop: CASSYSGGIVDGYTF. DNA of the CDR3: TGTGCCAGCAGCTATTCAGGGGGCATTGTCGATGGCTACACCTTC.

The chain's CDR3 is CASSESGRPGSGTDTQYF. For the CDR3, the DNA is TGCGCCAGCAGTGAGTCCGGGAGGCCGGGATCTGGCACAGATACGCAGTATTTT. V gene TRBV10-1 combines with J gene TRBJ2-3; 7 bases fit TRBD2. CDR3 size: 18 residues. After removal of 0 bases from V and 1 base from J, the junction contained 10 bases not matched to a gene. The germline V gene has CDR1 WNHNN and CDR2 SYGVQD (reference sequence).